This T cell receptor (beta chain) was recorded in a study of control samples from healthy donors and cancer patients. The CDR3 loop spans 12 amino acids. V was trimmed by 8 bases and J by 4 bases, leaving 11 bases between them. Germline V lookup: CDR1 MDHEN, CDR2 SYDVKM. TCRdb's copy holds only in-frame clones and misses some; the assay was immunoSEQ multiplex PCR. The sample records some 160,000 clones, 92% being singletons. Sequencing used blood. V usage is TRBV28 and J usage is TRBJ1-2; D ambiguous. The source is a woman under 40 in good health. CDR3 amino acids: CASEGSGYGYTF. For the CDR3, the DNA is TGTGCCAGCGAAGGGAGTGGCTATGGCTACACCTTC.